Described below is a single T cell receptor beta chain sequence and its context. This clone's antigen is unknown. The input lacks base qualities; no much larger clone sits a single base away. The data derive from a study of blood T cell repertoires in COVID-19 (dated by TCRdb to 2020 to 2021). Background on the whole study: Collaborator samples came from the United States, Italy and Spain and covered acute and convalescent phases of COVID-19. Samples came from the ongoing ImmuneRACE study (first 160 participants) plus 1,254 subjects from 6 global collaborators. The material from the prospective study consisted of cDNA or gDNA derived from T cells, B-cell-depleted T cells, or PBMCs. The dataset comprised deeply sampled blood TCRbeta repertoires from subjects exposed to, actively infected with, or recovered from COVID-19. The repertoires were released in a freely available public database meant as a resource for research on the immune response to SARS-CoV-2. Where available, HLA class I and class II types were taken from metadata supplied by the sample provider and were not determined by assay-based typing. Nearly every sample came with metadata listing a de-identified subject ID, COVID-19 status, age in years and sex. Broad study findings and their caveats: The amount of clinical and demographic metadata varied by source and participant and was provided uncurated.

TCRbeta CDR3 regions were amplified from genomic DNA using the immunoSEQ Assay, a bias-controlled multiplex PCR. As for how the authors treated the data: The number of nucleated cells in each sample was estimated from the amplification of reference gene primers within the assay. To quantify the absolute abundance of each unique TCRbeta CDR3 rearrangement, sequence reads were collapsed and filtered. Productive Simpson clonality was computed per sample as the square root of Simpson's diversity index over productive rearrangements. TCRdb provides this immuneACCESS table in a form limited to in-frame rearrangements. Some clones are lacking; in checked studies, under half of them reflect an unresolved V gene, and why the rest are absent is not known. V and J calls and clone size follow that table, whereas D and trimming were derived from the DNA. In this sample the table shows approximately 170,000 clones, roughly 88% of which occur a single time. The ten largest clones capture approximately 1.1% of the sample.

A second Seattle source provided samples from volunteer blood donors who had recovered from COVID-19. Whole blood was collected in K2EDTA tubes by collaborating institutions according to the institutions' own protocols. For TCRbeta analysis, collaborators shipped samples in one of three forms: frozen whole blood, isolated PBMCs, or DNA extracted from either of those sample types. CDR1 SQVTM and CDR2 ANQGSEA were looked up in the germline V gene. Trimming accounts for 7 bases at V and 7 bases at J, while the number of junction bases matched to no gene is 3. The CDR3 covers 12 residues, taking in both the cysteine and the phenylalanine. Just CDR3 DNA is preserved here, 36 bases in frame from base 1.

The V and J segments used are TRBV29-1 and TRBJ2-1, with 11 bases matching TRBD2. This TCR derives from a man in his fifties or sixties who had recovered from COVID-19. The specimen sequenced was peripheral blood. CDR3 region: CSGSGGGNEQFF. The DNA is as follows: TGCAGCGGTAGCGGGGGGGGGAATGAGCAGTTCTTC.